This T cell receptor (beta chain) was found in a study of T cells in Graves' hyperthyroidism and ophthalmopathy. Researchers took RNA transcripts and amplified the TCR beta CDR3 regions from them. First-round RT-PCR with HTBI primers amplified the TCR CDR3 region. TCRdb recomputed calls from the multiplex PCR reads with MiXCR, one row per CDR3 protein. The table includes more than 300,000 distinct CDR3 sequences, roughly 13% detected once. The diagnostic basis comprised clinical symptoms, serum thyroxine and TRAb, thyroid ultrasound and orbital computed tomography. This clonotype was observed many times. Its antigen is as yet unknown. Germline V gives CDR1 LGHDT, CDR2 YNNKEL (reference sequence). V was cut by 1 base and J by 7 bases, with 5 bases left in between. The length of the CDR3 is 12 residues. General study points: Ophthalmopathy could be told apart from stable hyperthyroidism with a 13 V-J model. Ophthalmopathy prediction by the model preceded onset by a median approximately 5.9 months.

Sequenced sample: blood. The source of this sequence is a woman aged 18-29 years with Graves' hyperthyroidism. The gene calls are TRBV3-1 and TRBJ1-5; D ambiguous. The CDR3 loop is CASSQGKQPQHF. CDR3 sequence (DNA): TGTGCCAGCAGCCAAGGGAAGCAGCCCCAGCATTTT.